Listed here are 19 T cell receptor beta chains from one sample, sequenced in a study of blood T cell repertoires in COVID-19. Profiled with immunoSEQ multiplex PCR; TCRdb holds only in-frame clones, not every one. The sample lists about 28,000 clones; roughly 80% were seen once. The sequenced sample was peripheral blood. These receptor sequences come from a woman between 55 and 75 years old with acute or convalescent COVID-19.

The gene calls are TRBV7-9 and TRBJ2-4, with D possibly being TRBD2 (5 bases). The CDR3 loop spans 15 amino acids. V lost 5 bases and J lost 6, with 17 bases in between. Germline loops: CDR1 SEHNR, CDR2 FQNEAQ (reference sequence). As DNA, the CDR3 is TGTGCCAGCAGCCCCCTCGGCGGGCCGGGAAACATTCAGTACTTC. Residues: CASSPLGGPGNIQYF. Full variable domain (missing parts from reference TRBV7-9 and TRBJ2-4): DTGVSQNPRHKITKRGQNVTFRCDPISEHNRLYWYRQTLGQGPEFLTYFQNEAQLEKSRLLSDRFSAERPKGSFSTLEIQRTEQGDSAMYLCASSPLGGPGNIQYFGAGTRLSVL.

The V and J genes are TRBV28 and TRBJ2-1, with 8 bases matching TRBD1. This CDR3 has 16 residues. Germline V gene data show CDR1 as MDHEN and CDR2 as SYDVKM. V shed 5 bases and J 4 bases; nucleotides not matched to a gene: 10. The CDR3 spells CASSPSGQGYYNEQFF. CDR3 bases: TGTGCCAGCAGTCCCAGTGGACAGGGATATTACAATGAGCAGTTCTTC.

The chain carries TRBV7-8 and TRBJ1-1; D is unresolved. V was clipped by 1 base and J by 6 bases, with 9 bases between them. The CDR3 has 13 residues. Germline values: CDR1 SGHVS, CDR2 FQNEAQ. The DNA for the CDR3 is TGTGCCAGCAGCTTAGGGTTAGTGGCTGAAGCTTTCTTT. This gives the protein CASSLGLVAEAFF.

This chain joins TRBV10-3 and TRBJ2-6; no clear D. V lost 3 bases and J 4 bases, leaving 13 bases between the germline ends. This CDR3 has 16 amino acids. Per the germline V gene, CDR1 is ENHRY and CDR2 is SYGVKD. The CDR3 reads CAISETVRVGANVLTF. CDR3 coding DNA: TGTGCCATCAGTGAAACAGTACGTGTCGGGGCCAACGTCCTGACTTTC.

This clone was found once. V gene TRBV5-1 combines with J gene TRBJ2-3; D possibly corresponds to TRBD2 (7 bases). Looked up from germline, CDR1 is SGHRS and CDR2 is YFSETQ. This CDR3 is 16 amino acids long. Trimming removed 6 bases at V and 2 bases at J, with 19 bases between. CDR3 region: CASKSLQRDNTDTQYF. The CDR3 DNA reads as TGCGCCAGCAAATCTTTACAGCGGGACAACACAGATACGCAGTATTTT.

This rearrangement joins TRBV2 to TRBJ1-5; D is perhaps TRBD1 (6 bases). Germline CDR1 reads SNHLY; CDR2 reads FYNNEI. The CDR3 sequence is 16 residues long. Trimming left V 4 bases short and J 0 bases short, with 13 bases between. The CDR3 protein is CASSGEGGYSNQPQHF. The CDR3 bases are TGTGCCAGCAGTGGGGAGGGGGGGTATAGCAATCAGCCCCAGCATTTT.

This chain uses TRBV11-2 with TRBJ2-7; D uncertain. The CDR3 runs to 13 residues. Germline V gene sequence: CDR1 SGHAT, CDR2 FQNNGV. V was trimmed by 7 bases and J by 3 bases, leaving 13 bases between them. The chain's CDR3 is CASTLVAGYEQYF. CDR3 DNA sequence: TGTGCCAGCACCCTAGTCGCCGGCTACGAGCAGTACTTC.

V is TRBV5-1 and J is TRBJ1-4; D unresolved. The germline gives CDR1 SGHRS, CDR2 YFSETQ. V was pared by 0 bases and J by 0 bases, with 3 bases between. This CDR3 has 14 residues. The CDR3 DNA reads as TGCGCCAGCAGCTTGGCGTCAACTAATGAAAAACTGTTTTTT. This codes for CASSLASTNEKLFF.

The chain joins TRBV10-3 to TRBJ2-2; 8 bases are shared with TRBD1. The CDR3 runs 14 residues. Germline V gene lookup returns CDR1 ENHRY and CDR2 SYGVKD. V lost 4 bases to trimming and J lost 8 bases; unmatched junction nucleotides: 6. CDR3 sequence (DNA): TGTGCCATCAGTGGGACAGGGACGATGGGGGAGCTGTTTTTT. This codes for CAISGTGTMGELFF.

This clone was counted a few times. V is TRBV14 and J is TRBJ1-2; D unresolved. Trimming stripped 4 bases from V and 3 bases from J, with 6 bases between. This CDR3 region has 12 residues. Germline values: CDR1 SGHDN, CDR2 FVKESK. The CDR3 protein is CASSRLYYGYTF. The CDR3, as DNA: TGTGCCAGCAGCCGTTTATACTATGGCTACACCTTC. Complete variable domain (other parts from reference TRBV14 and TRBJ1-2): EAGVTQFPSHSVIEKGQTVTLRCDPISGHDNLYWYRRVMGKEIKFLLHFVKESKQDESGMPNNRFLAERTGGTYSTLKVQPAELEDSGVYFCASSRLYYGYTFGSGTRLTVV.

The chain is built from TRBV9 and TRBJ2-7, with 8 positions matching TRBD2. There are 14 residues in the CDR3. Germline lookup yields CDR1 SGDLS and CDR2 YYNGEE. Trimming at V came to 6 bases and at J to 0 bases, leaving 5 bases not matched to a gene. The chain's CDR3 is CASTPGGSSYEQYF. The CDR3 coding sequence is TGTGCCAGCACCCCGGGGGGGAGCTCCTACGAGCAGTACTTC.

The chain recombines TRBV12-5 with TRBJ2-7; 7 bases are shared with TRBD1. The CDR3 spans 15 residues. The V segment lost 0 bases and the J segment 4 bases; nucleotides outside the gene matches: 6. Per germline, CDR1 LGHNT and CDR2 FRNRAP. For the CDR3, the DNA is TGTGCTAGTGGTTTGGTAATGGACAGGTTTTACGAGCAGTACTTC. Protein: CASGLVMDRFYEQYF.

About this clone: Other DNA sequences of this sample code for an identical CDR3. The chain is built from TRBV6-5 and TRBJ1-4; 9 bases fit TRBD1. The CDR3 is 13 residues long. Germline-derived CDR1 and CDR2 are MNHEY and SVGAGI. Trimming at V came to 6 bases and at J to 6 bases, leaving 2 bases not matched to a gene. The DNA for the CDR3 is TGTGCCAGCAGCCGGGACAGGGATGAAAAACTGTTTTTT. It is translated as CASSRDRDEKLFF.

This chain joins TRBV27 and TRBJ2-2; perhaps TRBD2 as D (6 bases). The CDR3 consists of 15 residues. Trimming removed 0 bases from V and 4 bases from J, with 9 bases in between. In germline, CDR1 is MNHEY, CDR2 SMNVEV (reference sequence). CDR3 nucleotide sequence: TGTGCCAGCAGTTTATCGTTCGGGGGCACCGGGGAGCTGTTTTTT. Protein sequence: CASSLSFGGTGELFF.

The chain recombines TRBV30 with TRBJ1-4; 9 positions agree with TRBD1. The CDR3 has 16 amino acids. V lost 0 bases, J lost 11 bases, and 13 bases stayed unmatched. Germline V lookup: CDR1 GTSNPN, CDR2 SVGIG (reference sequence). The CDR3 nucleotides are TGTGCCTGGAGTGTATGGGGATACAGGGGGCCGGGGAAACTGTTTTTT. Translating gives CAWSVWGYRGPGKLFF.

The V and J genes are TRBV4-2 and TRBJ2-1, with TRBD2 matching over 15 bases. Trimming at V came to 4 bases and at J to 8 bases, leaving 9 bases not matched to a gene. Germline V lookup: CDR1 LGHNA, CDR2 YNFKEQ. The CDR3 loop spans 17 amino acids. Written as DNA, the CDR3 is TGTGCCAGCAGCCTACGGACTAGCGGGGGGGCCCAGGATGAGCAGTTCTTC. This gives the protein CASSLRTSGGAQDEQFF.

The chain couples TRBV19 to TRBJ1-5; D is uncertain. This CDR3 spans 12 amino acids. Germline V gives CDR1 LNHDA, CDR2 SQIVND (reference sequence). V was clipped by 4 bases and J by 7 bases, with 8 bases between them. CDR3 protein: CASSTGAQPQHF. In DNA, the CDR3 is TGTGCCAGTAGTACTGGAGCGCAGCCCCAGCATTTT.

The chain is built from TRBV15 and TRBJ2-1, with a possible D match to TRBD2 (7 bases). The CDR3 runs 16 residues. The V and J ends lost 1 base and 7 bases respectively, with 17 bases between them. Germline CDR1 reads LNHNV; CDR2 reads YYDKDF (reference sequence). CDR3 sequence: CATSRVRGAGKNEQFF. CDR3 DNA sequence: TGTGCCACCAGCAGAGTACGGGGGGCAGGAAAAAATGAGCAGTTCTTC.

The chain joins TRBV29-1 to TRBJ2-7; weak D call: TRBD1 (6 bases). V lost 4 bases, J lost 5 bases, and 6 bases lay in between. CDR1 SQVTM and CDR2 ANQGSEA come from the germline V gene. The CDR3 consists of 10 residues. This CDR3 reads CSVGTDEQYF. In DNA form, the CDR3 reads TGCAGCGTTGGGACAGACGAGCAGTACTTC.